A single sample gave rise to the 25 T cell receptor beta chains below, sequenced in a study of blood T cell repertoires in COVID-19. Measured with immunoSEQ multiplex PCR; TCRdb has only the in-frame clones, and not every one. The table shows roughly 100,000 clones, with 65% to 80% occurring only once. The sample taken for sequencing was peripheral blood. Receptor source: a woman in her 70s with acute or convalescent COVID-19.

This clone was seen only once. The J gene is TRBJ1-2, the V gene TRBV28; D remains ambiguous. V lost 11 bases and J lost 2, with 18 bases in between. Germline V gives CDR1 MDHEN, CDR2 SYDVKM. This CDR3 has 14 amino acids. The chain's CDR3 is CAAAQFGGNYGYTF. CDR3 nucleotides: TGTGCCGCGGCCCAATTCGGAGGAAACTATGGCTACACCTTC.

The chain combines TRBV3-1 (or the pseudogene TRBV3-2) with TRBJ1-1; the D gene is possibly TRBD1 (6 bases). The CDR3 contains 18 residues. Trimming took off 3 bases at V and 1 base at J, with 21 bases between the two ends. Germline V gene sequence: CDR1 LGHDT, CDR2 YNNKEL (reference sequence). The CDR3 spells CASSHRQTGSRGNTEAFF. For the CDR3, the DNA is TGTGCCAGCAGCCACCGGCAAACAGGGTCGAGGGGGAACACTGAAGCTTTCTTT.

This clone occurred once. The J gene is TRBJ2-5, the V gene TRBV19; possibly TRBD2 for D (5 bases). Germline-derived CDR1 and CDR2 are LNHDA and SQIVND (reference sequence). This CDR3 spans 14 amino acids. The germline V and J ends were trimmed by 3 bases and 5 bases, with 13 bases remaining between them. The CDR3 region is CASSMGSGRETQYF. The CDR3 DNA sequence: TGTGCCAGTAGTATGGGGAGCGGCAGGGAGACCCAGTACTTC.

The V and J genes are TRBV6-5 and TRBJ2-3, with D possibly TRBD1 on 5 matching bases. Germline assignment: CDR1 MNHEY and CDR2 SVGAGI. This CDR3 contains 16 residues. V was clipped by 0 bases and J by 0 bases, with 10 bases between them. DNA for the CDR3: TGTGCCAGCAGTTACTCCCCGACAGCTAGCACAGATACGCAGTATTTT. It codes for CASSYSPTASTDTQYF.

This clone appeared a single time. The V call is TRBV24-1, the J call TRBJ1-4, with no clear D. This CDR3 has 13 residues. Trimming took off 3 bases at V and 8 bases at J, with 9 bases between the two ends. In germline, CDR1 is KGHDR, CDR2 SFDVKD. This CDR3 is CATSDANEEKLFF. DNA for the CDR3: TGTGCCACCAGTGATGCCAATGAGGAAAAACTGTTTTTT.

CDR3 amino acids: CATSDSGGGSEQFF. The CDR3 nucleotides are TGTGCCACCAGTGATTCCGGGGGGGGGAGTGAGCAGTTCTTC. J is TRBJ2-1 and V is TRBV24-1, with 8 bases fitting TRBD2. V lost 2 bases and J lost 9; bases outside the gene matches: 5. The CDR3 spans 14 residues. The germline CDR1 and CDR2 sequences are KGHDR and SFDVKD.

The chain combines TRBV25-1 with TRBJ2-1; 7 positions match TRBD1. Germline V gene lookup returns CDR1 MGHDK and CDR2 SYGVNS. The CDR3 consists of 14 residues. Germline trimming cut 4 bases from V and 5 bases from J; bases unmatched to any gene: 5. The CDR3 here is CASSASTGNNEQFF. For the CDR3, the DNA is TGTGCCAGCAGTGCCTCGACAGGGAACAATGAGCAGTTCTTC.

This chain joins TRBV28 and TRBJ1-2; 10 positions match TRBD1. The CDR3 is 15 amino acids. The V gene end was trimmed by 5 bases and the J gene end by 6 bases; junction bases not matched to a gene: 9. Germline V lookup: CDR1 MDHEN, CDR2 SYDVKM. The CDR3 coding sequence is TGTGCCAGCAGTCCCCTGACCGGGACAGGGGATGGCTACACCTTC. Encoded protein: CASSPLTGTGDGYTF.

The V and J genes are TRBV5-1 and TRBJ1-2; 7 nucleotides align to TRBD1. The CDR3 is made up of 15 amino acids. V lost 5 bases to trimming and J lost 1 base; unmatched junction nucleotides: 8. Germline CDR1 SGHRS, CDR2 YFSETQ. The CDR3 protein is CASRRDRAGNYGYTF. CDR3 coding DNA: TGCGCCAGCAGACGAGACAGGGCCGGTAACTATGGCTACACCTTC.

This chain joins TRBV2 and TRBJ2-2; TRBD1 agrees at 10 bases. With V trimmed by 6 bases and J by 5 bases, 6 bases remained unmatched. Germline V CDR1 and CDR2: SNHLY, FYNNEI. The CDR3 consists of 15 residues. CDR3 protein: CASRRDRGGTGELFF. The DNA for the CDR3 is TGTGCCAGCAGAAGGGACAGGGGTGGTACCGGGGAGCTGTTTTTT.

The CDR3 is CASSQVETAYEQYF. CDR3 DNA: TGCGCCAGCAGCCAAGTAGAGACAGCCTACGAGCAGTACTTC. The chain is built from TRBV4-1 and TRBJ2-7; TRBD1 is a possible D gene (5 bases). This CDR3 region has 14 residues. Trimming shortened V by 1 base and J by 2 bases, and 9 bases separated the two germline ends. From germline, CDR1 is MGHRA and CDR2 YSYEKL.

The chain employs TRBV12-3 or TRBV12-4 and TRBJ2-7; a weak D match, TRBD1 (5 bases). The V gene lost 5 bases and the J gene lost 5 bases, with 10 bases spanning the gap. The CDR3 extends over 12 amino acids. The CDR3 protein is CASSPQGNEQYF. CDR3 DNA sequence: TGTGCCAGCAGTCCTCAGGGAAACGAGCAGTACTTC.

The genes are TRBV5-1 and TRBJ2-4, with 8 nucleotides matching TRBD2. With 0 bases clipped from V and 3 bases from J, the junction kept 5 bases outside the gene matches. The CDR3 is made up of 16 amino acids. Germline lookup yields CDR1 SGHRS and CDR2 YFSETQ. The CDR3 reads CASSLAGSGDKNIQYF. In DNA, the CDR3 is TGCGCCAGCAGCTTGGCGGGTAGCGGGGACAAAAACATTCAGTACTTC. The whole variable domain, filled in from reference TRBV5-1 and TRBJ2-4, reads KAGVTQTPRYLIKTRGQQVTLSCSPISGHRSVSWYQQTPGQGLQFLFEYFSETQRNKGNFPGRFSGRQFSNSRSEMNVSTLELGDSALYLCASSLAGSGDKNIQYFGAGTRLSVL.

This clone has only a few counts. The genes are TRBV5-6 and TRBJ2-2, with TRBD1 as a possible D gene (5 bases). The CDR3 runs 15 residues. Germline assignment: CDR1 SGHDT and CDR2 YYEEEE. The V and J ends lost 3 bases and 6 bases respectively, with 15 bases between them. CDR3 in DNA: TGTGCCAGCAGCTATCGGACAACGCAGTCCGGGGAGCTGTTTTTT. This gives the protein CASSYRTTQSGELFF. The full variable domain, its missing parts supplied by reference TRBV5-6 and TRBJ2-2, is DAGVTQSPTHLIKTRGQQVTLRCSPKSGHDTVSWYQQALGQGPQFIFQYYEEEERQRGNFPDRFSGHQFPNYSSELNVNALLLGDSALYLCASSYRTTQSGELFFGEGSRLTVL.

The chain joins TRBV19 to TRBJ2-1, with 12 bases aligning to TRBD2. The germline V gene encodes CDR1 LNHDA and CDR2 SQIVND (reference sequence). This CDR3 spans 16 amino acids. V dropped 2 bases and J dropped 4; count of bases not matched to a gene: 3. CDR3 nucleotide sequence: TGTGCCAGTAGTATACTAGCGGGGGGGCTTTACAATGAGCAGTTCTTC. Translated: CASSILAGGLYNEQFF.

This clone was detected once. The chain employs TRBV6-2 or TRBV6-3 and TRBJ2-7, with 8 bases fitting TRBD1. The CDR3 length is 15 residues. V trimming: 6 bases; J trimming: 0 bases; junction bases outside the gene matches: 7. Per germline, CDR1 MNHEY and CDR2 SVGEGT. This chain's CDR3 is CASSLGQGGSYEQYF. CDR3 DNA sequence: TGTGCCAGCAGCCTTGGACAGGGAGGCTCCTACGAGCAGTACTTC.

The gene calls are TRBV5-6 and TRBJ2-7, with 7 bases fitting TRBD1. The germline CDR1 and CDR2 sequences are SGHDT and YYEEEE. This CDR3 comprises 14 residues. V dropped 5 bases and J dropped 6; count of bases not matched to a gene: 11. CDR3 coding DNA: TGTGCCAGCAGATTGACAGGGCCAAGGGGCGAGCAGTACTTC. This gives the protein CASRLTGPRGEQYF.

The chain couples TRBV6-1 to TRBJ2-2, with 9 bases matching TRBD2. Per the germline V gene, CDR1 is MNHNS and CDR2 is SASEGT. The CDR3 is made up of 19 amino acids. The V gene end was trimmed by 4 bases and the J gene end by 0 bases; junction bases not matched to a gene: 12. The CDR3 bases are TGTGCCAGCAGTGTAGGAAGTAGCGGGGGAGCCGCGAACACCGGGGAGCTGTTTTTT. Protein product: CASSVGSSGGAANTGELFF.

J is TRBJ2-7 and V is TRBV25-1; 8 nucleotides align to TRBD1. Germline V gene sequence: CDR1 MGHDK, CDR2 SYGVNS. The CDR3 extends over 15 amino acids. Losses at the gene ends were 2 bases for V and 6 bases for J; bases not matched to a gene: 9. This chain's CDR3 is CASSEVKGQGTEQYF. The CDR3 bases are TGTGCCAGCAGTGAAGTGAAAGGACAGGGTACCGAGCAGTACTTC.

This clone was seen a few times. The chain has TRBV2 and TRBJ2-2; perhaps TRBD2 as D (6 bases). Germline V gene lookup returns CDR1 SNHLY and CDR2 FYNNEI. Trimming took 7 bases from V and 0 from J, leaving 9 bases between them. The CDR3 is 14 residues long. The CDR3 sequence is CASMRLANTGELFF. The CDR3 DNA follows: TGTGCCAGCATGCGACTAGCGAACACCGGGGAGCTGTTTTTT.

This rearrangement joins TRBV28 to TRBJ1-3, with D perhaps matching TRBD1 (5 bases). Germline CDR1 reads MDHEN; CDR2 reads SYDVKM. Trimming shortened V by 3 bases and J by 0 bases, and 9 bases separated the two germline ends. CDR3 length: 15 residues. The CDR3 sequence: CASSFRGPSGNTIYF. DNA of the CDR3: TGTGCCAGCAGTTTTAGGGGCCCCTCTGGAAACACCATATATTTT.

The rearrangement uses TRBV5-4 and TRBJ1-1; possibly TRBD1 for D (6 bases). The CDR3 extends over 17 amino acids. V lost 0 bases and J 1 base, leaving 16 bases between the germline ends. Germline CDR1 SGHNT, CDR2 YYREEE (reference sequence). CDR3 nucleotides: TGTGCCAGCAGCTTGGCTTACAACAGGGTCAGGAACACTGAAGCTTTCTTT. It yields the protein CASSLAYNRVRNTEAFF.

The J gene is TRBJ2-2, the V gene TRBV9, with D maybe TRBD1 (5 bases). With 2 bases removed from V and 7 bases from J, the gap between germline ends came to 9 bases. CDR1 is SGDLS and CDR2 is YYNGEE in the germline V gene. The CDR3 is made up of 13 amino acids. The CDR3 is CASSVRVDGELFF. CDR3 bases: TGTGCCAGCAGCGTCAGGGTGGACGGGGAGCTGTTTTTT.

V gene TRBV6-5 combines with J gene TRBJ1-2, with a possible D match to TRBD1 (5 bases). Germline V CDR1 and CDR2: MNHEY, SVGAGI. The germline V and J ends were trimmed by 5 bases and 8 bases, with 12 bases remaining between them. The CDR3 covers 12 residues. In DNA, the CDR3 is TGTGCCAGCAGTAACCAGGGTCGGGGCTACACCTTC. It yields the protein CASSNQGRGYTF.

The chain recombines TRBV28 with TRBJ2-5, with TRBD2 as a possible D gene (5 bases). There are 14 residues in the CDR3. Germline V CDR1 and CDR2: MDHEN, SYDVKM. V lost 7 bases to trimming and J lost 1 base, with 13 bases between them. The CDR3 DNA is TGTGCCAGCACGGGGATAGGACGCCAAGAGACCCAGTACTTC. It encodes CASTGIGRQETQYF.